What follows are 4 T cell receptor beta chains derived from one specimen sequenced in a study of blood T cell repertoires in COVID-19. The repertoire was sequenced with immunoSEQ multiplex PCR; TCRdb's copy has only in-frame clones and lacks some. The sample records 75,000 to 90,000 clones, just under 80% being singletons. The sequenced material came from peripheral blood. These receptors were taken from a man aged 55 to 70 with COVID-19, enrolled during active disease.

This clone was seen just once. V gene TRBV6-2 or TRBV6-3 combines with J gene TRBJ1-5, with 7 bases that match TRBD1. Trimming took 5 bases from V and 7 from J; bases not matched to a gene: 8. The germline V gene has CDR1 MNHEY and CDR2 SVGEGT. The CDR3 consists of 14 residues. Written as DNA, the CDR3 is TGTGCCAGCAGTGGACAGGTGGTGAGACAGCCCCAGCATTTT. Translation: CASSGQVVRQPQHF.

This clone appeared a few times. This rearrangement joins TRBV5-1 to TRBJ2-2; the match to TRBD1 covers 8 bases. Germline lookup yields CDR1 SGHRS and CDR2 YFSETQ. This CDR3 region has 16 residues. J lost 0 bases, V lost 4 bases, and 5 bases had no gene match. CDR3 loop: CASSDPGQANTGELFF. Here the CDR3 DNA reads TGCGCCAGCAGCGATCCGGGACAGGCGAACACCGGGGAGCTGTTTTTT.

The V and J genes are TRBV5-5 and TRBJ1-1; TRBD1 aligns across 7 bases. CDR3 length equals 14 residues. CDR1 is SGHKS, CDR2 YYEKEE, per germline (reference sequence). V shed 4 bases, J shed 1 base, and the junction held 4 bases outside the gene matches. CDR3 DNA: TGTGCCAGCAGCGCCGGGACAGCGAACACTGAAGCTTTCTTT. Translating gives CASSAGTANTEAFF.

V and J are TRBV2 and TRBJ2-1, with TRBD2 matching over 13 bases. This CDR3 is built from 16 residues. Germline V lookup: CDR1 SNHLY, CDR2 FYNNEI. Trimming cost V 6 bases and J 5 bases; bases outside gene matches: 7. CDR3 DNA: TGTGCCAGCAGAGCCCTACTAGCGGGAGGGAACAATGAGCAGTTCTTC. Translation: CASRALLAGGNNEQFF.